One sample yielded the 17 T cell receptor beta chains listed below, sequenced in a study of shared clonotypes between healthy human individuals. Sequenced by immunoSEQ multiplex PCR; TCRdb stores in-frame clones only, minus some. The repertoire consists of 2 million to 2.5 million clones, with 92% occurring once and the leading ten covering more than 0.35%. Sequenced input: naive CD4+ T cells from PBMCs. Sample subset: CD45RA+ positively selected. All receptors derive from a young man in good health. Some clones in this sample may be carry-over from other donors' samples.

Comment on this clone: Other DNA sequences from this sample encode an identical CDR3 as well. This chain joins TRBV18 and TRBJ2-5; no definite D call. Germline V gives CDR1 KGHSH, CDR2 LQKENI. Trimming shortened V by 2 bases and J by 1 base, and 5 bases separated the two germline ends. This CDR3 spans 13 amino acids. CDR3 amino acids: CASSPIAQETQYF. CDR3 nucleotides: TGTGCCAGCTCACCAATAGCCCAAGAGACCCAGTACTTC.

The chain is built from TRBV6-5 and TRBJ2-2; unclear D gene. V lost 0 bases, J lost 4 bases, and 9 bases lay in between. Germline V lookup: CDR1 MNHEY, CDR2 SVGAGI. The CDR3 length is 15 residues. CDR3 in amino acids: CASSYSTASTGELFF. The CDR3, as DNA: TGTGCCAGCAGTTACTCGACGGCAAGCACCGGGGAGCTGTTTTTT.

The chain links TRBV6-5 to TRBJ2-2, with D possibly being TRBD1 (5 bases). V lost 0 bases and J 0 bases, leaving 8 bases between the germline ends. Germline lookup yields CDR1 MNHEY and CDR2 SVGAGI. CDR3 size: 16 residues. CDR3 region: CASSYSMGPNTGELFF. CDR3 DNA sequence: TGTGCCAGCAGTTACTCGATGGGGCCGAACACCGGGGAGCTGTTTTTT.

This chain links TRBV9 with TRBJ1-5, with D uncertain. The V and J ends lost 3 bases and 7 bases respectively, with 11 bases between them. This CDR3 is 13 amino acids long. Germline V gives CDR1 SGDLS, CDR2 YYNGEE. CDR3 protein: CASSAAENQPQHF. The CDR3 coding sequence is TGTGCCAGCAGCGCCGCGGAGAACCAGCCCCAGCATTTT. Combining the CDR3 with reference TRBV9 and TRBJ1-5 gives the whole variable domain DSGVTQTPKHLITATGQRVTLRCSPRSGDLSVYWYQQSLDQGLQFLIQYYNGEERAKGNILERFSAQQFPDLHSELNLSSLELGDSALYFCASSAAENQPQHFGDGTRLSIL.

This clone has a single count. The identical CDR3 is also encoded by other nucleotide sequences in the sample. J is TRBJ2-1 and V is TRBV7-9, with TRBD2 matching 11 bases. The CDR3 is 15 residues long. Germline values: CDR1 SEHNR, CDR2 FQNEAQ (reference sequence). The J segment lost 6 bases and the V segment lost 5 bases, leaving 6 bases of the junction unmatched. The CDR3 reads CASSLTGLAGNEQFF. DNA for the CDR3: TGTGCCAGCAGCCTGACTGGACTAGCGGGCAATGAGCAGTTCTTC.

The gene calls are TRBV28 and TRBJ2-7; weak D call: TRBD2 (6 bases). V gave up 6 bases and J gave up 6 bases, with 18 bases separating them. This CDR3 is 14 amino acids long. The germline V gene has CDR1 MDHEN and CDR2 SYDVKM. In DNA form, the CDR3 reads TGTGCCAGCAGGGGAGGAGGGGATGTATTCGAGCAGTACTTC. Translation: CASRGGGDVFEQYF. Looking up the rest from reference TRBV28 and TRBJ2-7 gives the full variable domain: DVKVTQSSRYLVKRTGEKVFLECVQDMDHENMFWYRQDPGLGLRLIYFSYDVKMKEKGDIPEGYSVSREKKERFSLILESASTNQTSMYLCASRGGGDVFEQYFGPGTRLTVT.

With respect to this clone: Different DNA sequences within this sample yield the same CDR3. The chain links TRBV7-9 to TRBJ1-4; 7 nucleotides agree with TRBD1. Germline V gene sequence: CDR1 SEHNR, CDR2 FQNEAQ (reference sequence). This CDR3 spans 15 amino acids. J gave up 3 bases and V 5 bases, and 6 bases lay outside the gene matches. Here the CDR3 reads CASSLRTGPNEKLFF. The CDR3 coding sequence is TGTGCCAGCAGCCTAAGGACAGGCCCTAATGAAAAACTGTTTTTT. The full variable domain, its missing parts supplied by reference TRBV7-9 and TRBJ1-4, is DTGVSQNPRHKITKRGQNVTFRCDPISEHNRLYWYRQTLGQGPEFLTYFQNEAQLEKSRLLSDRFSAERPKGSFSTLEIQRTEQGDSAMYLCASSLRTGPNEKLFFGSGTQLSVL.

The chain joins TRBV5-1 to TRBJ1-1, with TRBD1 identical over 8 bases. Losses at the gene ends were 0 bases for V and 1 base for J; bases not matched to a gene: 5. Germline V CDR1 and CDR2: SGHRS, YFSETQ. The CDR3 loop spans 16 amino acids. The CDR3 bases are TGCGCCAGCAGCTTGGGGACAGGGAGAGAGAACACTGAAGCTTTCTTT. Encoded protein: CASSLGTGRENTEAFF.

The rearrangement links TRBV7-2 to TRBJ2-1, with TRBD2 identical over 10 bases. Germline V gene lookup returns CDR1 SGHTA and CDR2 FQGNSA. This CDR3 is built from 16 residues. With V trimmed by 6 bases and J by 0 bases, 5 bases remained unmatched. The CDR3 loop reads CASSLLAGNSYNEQFF. CDR3 DNA sequence: TGTGCCAGCAGTTTACTAGCGGGAAACTCCTACAATGAGCAGTTCTTC.

This chain joins TRBV5-1 and TRBJ2-1; 8 bases line up with TRBD2. The trim removed 4 bases at V and 8 bases at J, leaving 14 bases unmatched. This CDR3 spans 16 amino acids. From germline, CDR1 is SGHRS and CDR2 YFSETQ. The CDR3: CASSTGLGQGWDEQFF. CDR3 coding DNA: TGCGCCAGCAGCACGGGACTAGGCCAAGGCTGGGATGAGCAGTTCTTC.

This rearrangement joins TRBV5-1 to TRBJ2-1; D remains unclear. There are 13 residues in the CDR3. V was trimmed by 0 bases and J by 10 bases, leaving 11 bases between them. Germline V gives CDR1 SGHRS, CDR2 YFSETQ. This chain's CDR3 is CASSLVVAREQFF. The DNA of the CDR3 is TGCGCCAGCAGCTTGGTAGTCGCCCGGGAGCAGTTCTTC.

This chain links TRBV7-2 with TRBJ1-2; D is possibly TRBD1 (5 bases). This CDR3 is built from 15 residues. Trimming left V 5 bases short and J 9 bases short, with 22 bases between. Germline V gene sequence: CDR1 SGHTA, CDR2 FQGNSA. This chain's CDR3 is CASSLLGARAGSYTF. The CDR3 nucleotides read TGTGCCAGCAGCCTCCTTGGGGCCAGGGCGGGGAGCTACACCTTC. Full variable domain (outside the CDR3, taken from reference TRBV7-2 and TRBJ1-2): GAGVSQSPSNKVTEKGKDVELRCDPISGHTALYWYRQSLGQGLEFLIYFQGNSAPDKSGLPSDRFSAERTGGSVSTLTIQRTQQEDSAVYLCASSLLGARAGSYTFGSGTRLTVV.

This clone was recorded a few times. This rearrangement joins TRBV30 to TRBJ1-1; D unclear. The CDR3 extends over 13 amino acids. Trimming shortened V by 3 bases and J by 1 base, and 9 bases separated the two germline ends. In germline, CDR1 is GTSNPN, CDR2 SVGIG (reference sequence). CDR3 in amino acids: CAWSRRSNTEAFF. The CDR3 DNA sequence: TGTGCCTGGAGCAGGCGATCGAACACTGAAGCTTTCTTT.

This clone was counted once. The V call is TRBV27, the J call TRBJ1-1; D unclear. The CDR3 length is 13 residues. Germline V gene sequence: CDR1 MNHEY, CDR2 SMNVEV (reference sequence). V gave up 10 bases and J gave up 3 bases, with 15 bases separating them. CDR3 bases: TGTGCCACCCGTTTAGTTGGCGACACTGAAGCTTTCTTT. Amino acids: CATRLVGDTEAFF.

This rearrangement joins TRBV5-1 to TRBJ2-2, with TRBD1 as a possible D gene (6 bases). CDR3 length: 17 amino acids. Germline loops: CDR1 SGHRS, CDR2 YFSETQ. Trimming took 0 bases from V and 0 from J, leaving 12 bases between them. The DNA of the CDR3 is TGCGCCAGCAGCTTGGCCACGGGGACAACGAACACCGGGGAGCTGTTTTTT. It codes for CASSLATGTTNTGELFF.

The gene calls are TRBV5-1 and TRBJ2-1; TRBD1 matches 7 bases. CDR1 and CDR2 from the germline V gene are SGHRS and YFSETQ. After removal of 0 bases from V and 7 bases from J, the junction contained 7 bases not matched to a gene. There are 15 residues in the CDR3. The chain's CDR3 is CASSLVVGGENEQFF. DNA of the CDR3: TGCGCCAGCAGCTTGGTGGTAGGGGGCGAAAATGAGCAGTTCTTC.

V and J are TRBV28 and TRBJ1-1; TRBD1 matches 7 bases. This CDR3 contains 13 residues. Germline CDR1 reads MDHEN; CDR2 reads SYDVKM. With V trimmed by 7 bases and J by 1 base, 3 bases remained unmatched. The DNA for the CDR3 is TGTGCCAGCATGCCAGGGGGGAACACTGAAGCTTTCTTT. This codes for CASMPGGNTEAFF.